What follows are 8 T cell receptor beta chains derived from one specimen sequenced in a study of cytomegalovirus exposure and HLA in healthy donors. A multiplex PCR was run with 60 Vbeta primers and 13 Jbeta primers. TCRdb keeps only in-frame clones here, not all; method: immunoSEQ multiplex PCR. The sample contains fewer than 250,000 clones, roughly 86% of which appear only once. The sample comprised PBMCs. Source of these receptors: a woman in her late teens or twenties in good health and CMV-seronegative.

The DNA of the CDR3 is TGTGCCAGCAGTGTGCCGGGACAGGGGAGAGGCCTCCACTTT. Its protein is CASSVPGQGRGLHF. The chain carries TRBV6-1 and TRBJ1-6; 10 bases are shared with TRBD1. The V gene's germline CDR1 is MNHNS and CDR2 SASEGT. V shed 4 bases and J 15 bases; nucleotides not matched to a gene: 9. The CDR3 sequence is 14 residues long.

This clone is a singleton in its sample. The chain combines TRBV7-2 with TRBJ2-7, with D possibly matching TRBD1 (5 bases). The CDR3 contains 13 residues. Looked up from germline, CDR1 is SGHTA and CDR2 is FQGNSA. The V and J ends lost 5 bases and 3 bases respectively, with 11 bases between them. Here the CDR3 reads CASSLVDSYEQYF. CDR3 nucleotides: TGTGCCAGCAGCCTCGTCGACAGCTACGAGCAGTACTTC.

The CDR3, as DNA: TGTGCCAGCAGTTACACCCGTACAGGAGACACTGAAGCTTTCTTT. Its translation is CASSYTRTGDTEAFF. This chain connects TRBV6-5 to TRBJ1-1; maybe TRBD1 (5 bases). This CDR3 has 15 amino acids. V shed 2 bases and J shed 3 bases, with 13 bases lying between them. Germline loops: CDR1 MNHEY, CDR2 SVGAGI.

J is TRBJ2-3 and V is TRBV7-2; TRBD2 matches 10 bases. The V segment lost 1 base and the J segment 4 bases; nucleotides outside the gene matches: 2. The CDR3 runs 15 residues. Germline loops: CDR1 SGHTA, CDR2 FQGNSA. CDR3 protein: CASSLVAGGPDTQYF. The CDR3 DNA reads as TGTGCCAGCAGCTTAGTAGCGGGAGGCCCAGATACGCAGTATTTT.

The chain combines TRBV2 with TRBJ1-6; TRBD1 is a possible D gene (6 bases). CDR3 length: 19 amino acids. With 3 bases removed from V and 3 bases from J, the gap between germline ends came to 21 bases. CDR1 and CDR2 from the germline V gene are SNHLY and FYNNEI. The DNA for the CDR3 is TGTGCCAGCAGTGATAGCGGGAGAGCAGGGGTCATCTATAATTCACCCCTCCACTTT. Protein: CASSDSGRAGVIYNSPLHF.

The chain links TRBV7-2 to TRBJ2-7; maybe TRBD1 (6 bases). Germline loops: CDR1 SGHTA, CDR2 FQGNSA. The germline V and J ends were trimmed by 6 bases and 0 bases, with 12 bases remaining between them. The CDR3 is 14 amino acids. The CDR3 DNA reads as TGTGCCAGCAGTTCATGGGACAACTCCTACGAGCAGTACTTC. It encodes CASSSWDNSYEQYF.

This chain joins TRBV7-6 and TRBJ2-3; D is unclear. Germline values: CDR1 SGHVS, CDR2 FNYEAQ. The CDR3 has 13 amino acids. V was cut by 1 base and J by 3 bases, with 5 bases left in between. CDR3 loop: CASSLERTDTQYF. CDR3 coding DNA: TGTGCCAGCAGCTTAGAGCGAACAGATACGCAGTATTTT. The variable domain in full, with the rest retrieved from reference TRBV7-6 and TRBJ2-3, is GAGVSQSPRYKVTKRGQDVALRCDPISGHVSLYWYRQALGQGPEFLTYFNYEAQQDKSGLPNDRFSAERPEGSISTLTIQRTEQRDSAMYRCASSLERTDTQYFGPGTRLTVL.

This clone was seen only a few times. The CDR3, as DNA: TGCAGCGTTACATCCAGACAGGGAGCACTTGACAATGAGCAGTTCTTC. Translated: CSVTSRQGALDNEQFF. This sequence joins TRBV29-1 and TRBJ2-1; 7 nucleotides agree with TRBD1. J gave up 5 bases and V 5 bases, and 15 bases lay outside the gene matches. The germline V gene encodes CDR1 SQVTM and CDR2 ANQGSEA. The CDR3 spans 16 residues.